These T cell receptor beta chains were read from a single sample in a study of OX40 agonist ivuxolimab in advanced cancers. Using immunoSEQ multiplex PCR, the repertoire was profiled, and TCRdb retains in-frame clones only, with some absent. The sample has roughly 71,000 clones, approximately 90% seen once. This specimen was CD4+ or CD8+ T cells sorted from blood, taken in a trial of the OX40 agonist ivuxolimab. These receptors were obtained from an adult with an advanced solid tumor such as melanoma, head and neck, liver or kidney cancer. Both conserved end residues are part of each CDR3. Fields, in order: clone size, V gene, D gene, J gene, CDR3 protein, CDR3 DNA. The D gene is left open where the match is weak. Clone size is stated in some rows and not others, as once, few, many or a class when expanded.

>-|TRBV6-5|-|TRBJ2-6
CASGRGGANVLTF
TGTGCCAGCGGCCGTGGAGGGGCCAACGTCCTGACTTTC
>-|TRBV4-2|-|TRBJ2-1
CASSQVGGTYNEQFF
TGTGCCAGCAGCCAAGTTGGCGGGACCTACAATGAGCAGTTCTTC
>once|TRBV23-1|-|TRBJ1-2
CASSHSRDRGYTF
TGCGCCAGCAGTCATTCGAGGGATCGAGGCTACACCTTC
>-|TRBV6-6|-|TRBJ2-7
CASSYENEQYF
TGTGCCAGCAGTTACGAGAACGAGCAGTACTTC
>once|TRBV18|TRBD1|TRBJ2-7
CASSPGGQGGSEQYF
TGTGCCAGCTCACCCGGGGGACAGGGAGGCAGCGAGCAGTACTTC
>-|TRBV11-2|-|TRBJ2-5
CASSLGFQETQYF
TGTGCCAGCAGCTTAGGATTTCAAGAGACCCAGTACTTC
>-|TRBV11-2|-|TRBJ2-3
CASSFLYTQYF
TGTGCCAGCAGCTTCCTTTATACGCAGTATTTT
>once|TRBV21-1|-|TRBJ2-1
CASSKEGDSSYNEQFF
TGTGCCAGCAGCAAAGAGGGGGACAGCTCCTACAATGAGCAGTTCTTC
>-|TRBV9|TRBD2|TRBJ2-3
CASSVVGGRANTDTQYF
TGTGCCAGCAGCGTAGTTGGGGGGAGGGCAAACACAGATACGCAGTATTTT
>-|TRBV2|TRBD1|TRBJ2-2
CASSRTGVPTGELFF
TGTGCCAGCAGTAGGACAGGGGTCCCTACCGGGGAGCTGTTTTTT
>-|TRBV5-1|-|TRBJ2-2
CASSLAGPNTGELFF
TGCGCCAGCAGCTTGGCCGGGCCGAACACCGGGGAGCTGTTTTTT
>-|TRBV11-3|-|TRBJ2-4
CASSRATVKNIQYF
TGTGCCAGCAGCAGAGCGACAGTCAAAAACATTCAGTACTTC
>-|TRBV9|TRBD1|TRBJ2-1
CASSVGQGAKGEQFF
TGTGCCAGCAGCGTAGGACAGGGTGCCAAGGGGGAGCAGTTCTTC
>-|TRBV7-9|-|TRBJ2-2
CASSLELPTGELFF
TGTGCCAGCAGCTTAGAACTTCCCACCGGGGAGCTGTTTTTT
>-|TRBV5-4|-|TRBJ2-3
CASRGLTDTQYF
TGTGCCAGCAGGGGACTCACAGATACGCAGTATTTT
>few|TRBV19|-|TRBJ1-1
CASSIEGVQGSMNTEAFF
TGTGCCAGTAGTATAGAGGGGGTCCAGGGCTCGATGAACACTGAAGCTTTCTTT
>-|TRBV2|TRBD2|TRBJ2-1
CASRAGGPSNEQFF
TGTGCCAGCAGGGCGGGGGGGCCGAGTAATGAGCAGTTCTTC
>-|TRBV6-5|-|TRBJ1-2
CASTPRGNNYGYTF
TGTGCCAGCACCCCCCGGGGCAATAACTATGGCTACACCTTC
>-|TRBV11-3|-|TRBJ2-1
CASSSGREQFF
TGTGCCAGCAGCTCGGGGAGAGAGCAGTTCTTC
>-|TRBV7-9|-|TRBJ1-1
CASSLGARGHRKTEAFF
TGTGCCAGCAGCTTAGGAGCCCGTGGACATCGAAAAACTGAAGCTTTCTTT
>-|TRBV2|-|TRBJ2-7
CASRIRTEAYYEQYF
TGTGCCAGCAGAATCCGGACTGAAGCTTACTACGAGCAGTACTTC
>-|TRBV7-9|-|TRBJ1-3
CASSLGGGAGNTIYF
TGTGCCAGCAGCTTAGGGGGGGGCGCCGGAAACACCATATATTTT
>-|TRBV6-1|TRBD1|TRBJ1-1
CASSLDRTEAFF
TGTGCCAGCAGCCTGGACAGGACTGAAGCTTTCTTT
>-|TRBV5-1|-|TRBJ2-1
CASSPQGWGNEQFF
TGCGCCAGCAGCCCCCAGGGGTGGGGCAATGAGCAGTTCTTC
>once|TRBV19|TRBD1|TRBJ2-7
CASSRTGGFYEQYF
TGTGCCAGTAGTAGGACAGGGGGTTTCTACGAGCAGTACTTC
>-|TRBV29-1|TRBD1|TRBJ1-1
CSAKWTGLAFF
TGCAGCGCCAAATGGACAGGGCTAGCTTTCTTT
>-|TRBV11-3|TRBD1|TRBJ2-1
CASSPRQGVSNEQFF
TGTGCCAGCAGCCCCAGACAGGGGGTAAGCAATGAGCAGTTCTTC
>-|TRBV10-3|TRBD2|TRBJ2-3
CAISEKQRGDTDTQYF
TGTGCCATCAGTGAAAAACAGCGGGGGGACACAGATACGCAGTATTTT
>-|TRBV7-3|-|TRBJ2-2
CASSPMRGNTGELFF
TGTGCCAGCAGCCCGATGCGGGGGAACACCGGGGAGCTGTTTTTT
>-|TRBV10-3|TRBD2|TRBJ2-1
CAIAPGASGSVGNEQFF
TGTGCCATCGCCCCCGGGGCTAGCGGGAGCGTTGGGAATGAGCAGTTCTTC
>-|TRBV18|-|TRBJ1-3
CASATGSSGNTIYF
TGTGCCAGCGCAACGGGGAGCTCTGGAAACACCATATATTTT
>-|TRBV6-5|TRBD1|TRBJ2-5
CASTPPGTGIETQYF
TGTGCCAGCACCCCACCTGGGACAGGTATCGAGACCCAGTACTTC
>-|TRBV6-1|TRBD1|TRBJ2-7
CASSEGEGQVFAYEQYF
TGTGCCAGCAGTGAAGGAGAGGGACAGGTATTTGCCTACGAGCAGTACTTC
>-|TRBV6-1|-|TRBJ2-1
CASSQMLSTGNEQFF
TGTGCCAGCAGCCAAATGCTCTCTACAGGGAATGAGCAGTTCTTC
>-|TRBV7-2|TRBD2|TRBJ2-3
CASSLTSGVDTQYF
TGTGCCAGCAGCTTGACTAGCGGGGTAGATACGCAGTATTTT
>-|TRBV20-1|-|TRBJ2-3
CSGAAQDTQYF
TGCAGTGGGGCGGCACAAGATACGCAGTATTTT
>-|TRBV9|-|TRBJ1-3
CASSRYGQGGNTIYF
TGTGCCAGCAGCCGTTACGGCCAGGGGGGAAACACCATATATTTT
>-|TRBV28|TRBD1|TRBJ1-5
CASSVATAQGNQPQHF
TGTGCCAGCAGTGTCGCGACAGCACAGGGGAATCAGCCCCAGCATTTT
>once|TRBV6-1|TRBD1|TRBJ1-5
CASRDRDGQPQHF
TGTGCCAGCAGAGACAGGGACGGACAGCCCCAGCATTTT
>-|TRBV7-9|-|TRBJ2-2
CASSYRLGLGGELFF
TGTGCCAGCAGCTACAGACTAGGTCTCGGAGGGGAGCTGTTTTTT
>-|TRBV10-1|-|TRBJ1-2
CASSERVNYGYTF
TGCGCCAGCAGTGAGAGGGTTAACTATGGCTACACCTTC
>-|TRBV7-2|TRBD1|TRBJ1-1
CASSLDRLATEAFF
TGTGCCAGCAGCTTGGACAGGCTGGCCACTGAAGCTTTCTTT
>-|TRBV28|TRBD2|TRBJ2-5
CASSRGGQGETQYF
TGTGCCAGCAGCCGCGGGGGGCAGGGGGAGACCCAGTACTTC
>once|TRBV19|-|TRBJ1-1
CASSIGPANTEAFF
TGTGCCAGTAGTATAGGGCCAGCCAACACTGAAGCTTTCTTT
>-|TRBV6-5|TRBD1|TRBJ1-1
CASSWQGVNTEAFF
TGTGCCAGCAGTTGGCAGGGGGTGAACACTGAAGCTTTCTTT